The rows below give T cell receptor beta chains drawn from one sample of a study of blood T cell repertoires in COVID-19. Produced via immunoSEQ multiplex PCR; TCRdb's table is partial and in-frame only. The sample has fewer than 65,000 clones, more than 75% seen once. Sequences were obtained from peripheral blood. These receptors were collected from a man in his sixties with acute or convalescent COVID-19. Both conserved end residues are part of each CDR3. Each record gives: J gene, D gene, clone size, V gene, CDR3 DNA, CDR3 protein. The D gene is left open where the match is weak. Clone size is shown for a subset of rows, as once, few, many or a class of expanded clone.

>TRBJ1-6|.|.|TRBV10-3
TGTGCCATCAGCGCCGGGGATTCACCCCTCCACTTT
CAISAGDSPLHF
>TRBJ2-3|.|.|TRBV7-2
TGTGCCAGCAGCTTATATAACAGTCAGTTGGGGGGGCGAACAGATACGCAGTATTTT
CASSLYNSQLGGRTDTQYF
>TRBJ1-4|TRBD1|few|TRBV6-5
TGTGCCAGCGGGGGGACAGGGACTAATGAAAAACTGTTTTTT
CASGGTGTNEKLFF
>TRBJ1-2|TRBD1|few|TRBV5-6
TGTGCCAGCAGCCACGGACAGGGTCAAATGGGGTATGGCTACACCTTC
CASSHGQGQMGYGYTF
>TRBJ2-7|TRBD1|.|TRBV5-4
TGTGCCAGCAGCCTACGGGACAGGGGTGCCGAGCAGTACTTC
CASSLRDRGAEQYF
>TRBJ1-4|.|.|TRBV5-1
TGCGCCAGCAGCTTGGCGGCCAGGTTATCAACTAATGAAAAACTGTTTTTT
CASSLAARLSTNEKLFF
>TRBJ2-2|TRBD1|.|TRBV6-5
TGTGCCAGCCTCCGGACAGGGAGAACCGGGGAGCTGTTTTTT
CASLRTGRTGELFF
>TRBJ1-1|.|.|TRBV13
TGTGCCAGCAGCCTTAGTAGGGTTGGACAGTTCAACACTGAAGCTTTCTTT
CASSLSRVGQFNTEAFF
>TRBJ1-5|.|.|TRBV6-1
TGTGCCAGCAGTGAAAAGGTTGAGGAACCATATAGCAATCAGCCCCAGCATTTT
CASSEKVEEPYSNQPQHF
>TRBJ1-6|.|few|TRBV18
TGTGCCAGCTCACCACCGAACTCAGGGTATAATTCACCCCTCCACTTT
CASSPPNSGYNSPLHF
>TRBJ1-1|.|.|TRBV6-1
TGTGCCAGCAGTGACCACGGACAGCCTGAAGCTTTCTTT
CASSDHGQPEAFF
>TRBJ2-7|.|few|TRBV23-1
TGCGCCAGCAGCCCTTCATCCCCGGGGTACGAGCAGTACTTC
CASSPSSPGYEQYF
>TRBJ1-5|TRBD1|.|TRBV5-5
TGTGCCAGCAGCTTGGGGACAGGGCAGGGTTCGCCCCAGCATTTT
CASSLGTGQGSPQHF
>TRBJ2-1|.|.|TRBV19
TGTGCCAGTAGTATAGGAGGGAGGTACAATGAGCAGTTCTTC
CASSIGGRYNEQFF
>TRBJ2-2|.|.|TRBV5-4
TGTGCCAGCAGCTTCGGGACATTGGCGAACACCGGGGAGCTGTTTTTT
CASSFGTLANTGELFF
>TRBJ2-3|.|.|TRBV5-1
TGCGCCAGCCAAGAGGGGGGGACCAACACAGATACGCAGTATTTT
CASQEGGTNTDTQYF
>TRBJ2-5|TRBD2|few|TRBV14
TGTGCCAGCAGCCAAGTGCGGACTAGCGGGGGGGCGTTTGAGACCCAGTACTTC
CASSQVRTSGGAFETQYF
>TRBJ1-1|TRBD1|.|TRBV4-2
TGTGCCAGCAGCCAAGTGGGACAGCGGAACACTGAAGCTTTCTTT
CASSQVGQRNTEAFF
>TRBJ2-1|TRBD2|.|TRBV7-2
TGTGCCAGCAGCTTTAGCGGGGGGGTGGGTGAGCAGTTCTTC
CASSFSGGVGEQFF
>TRBJ1-2|.|.|TRBV12-3/TRBV12-4
TGTGCCAGCAGTTTAGGGGAGCTCTATGGCTACACCTTC
CASSLGELYGYTF
>TRBJ1-2|.|.|TRBV12-5
TGTGCTAGTGGTTCAAGGACAGTGGATGGCTACACCTTC
CASGSRTVDGYTF
>TRBJ1-6|.|.|TRBV7-9
TGTGCCAGCAGCTTAGCGAGGGCTAATTCACCCCTCCACTTT
CASSLARANSPLHF
>TRBJ1-2|.|.|TRBV4-3
TGCGCCAGCAGCCAAGTTGGTGGAGAACATTTTTATGGCTACACCTTC
CASSQVGGEHFYGYTF
>TRBJ1-6|TRBD1|once|TRBV28
TGTGCCAGCAGTTTCTCCGGGACAGGGGGAAGCTCCTATAATTCACCCCTCCACTTT
CASSFSGTGGSSYNSPLHF
>TRBJ2-2|TRBD1|.|TRBV5-1
TGCGCCAGCAGCTCCCGACAGGGGGCCGGGGAGCTGTTTTTT
CASSSRQGAGELFF
>TRBJ2-5|.|.|TRBV6-5
TGTGCCAGCAGCCTGGACTGGGAAGAGACCCAGTACTTC
CASSLDWEETQYF
>TRBJ1-1|.|.|TRBV5-6
TGTGCCAGCAGCTTGGGCCAGGGGCTTGGGACTGAAGCTTTCTTT
CASSLGQGLGTEAFF
>TRBJ2-3|.|.|TRBV18
TGTGCCAGCTCACCAGTGAGGGTCCGCACAGATACGCAGTATTTT
CASSPVRVRTDTQYF
>TRBJ1-2|.|.|TRBV20-1
TGCAGTGCTAGATCTCCAGATGGCTACACCTTC
CSARSPDGYTF
>TRBJ1-1|.|.|TRBV7-8
TGTGCCAGCAGCTTATTTGAGCAACAGGGTGGAACTGAAGCTTTCTTT
CASSLFEQQGGTEAFF
>TRBJ1-1|.|.|TRBV11-2
TGTGCCAGCAGCCCGGGAACAGCGACGAACACTGAAGCTTTCTTT
CASSPGTATNTEAFF
>TRBJ2-7|.|.|TRBV19
TGTGCCAGTAGTCCCGGTTACGAGCAGTACTTC
CASSPGYEQYF
>TRBJ1-1|.|.|TRBV19
TGTGCCAGTAGGGGCAGGGCCATGAACACTGAAGCTTTCTTT
CASRGRAMNTEAFF
>TRBJ1-1|TRBD1|.|TRBV5-6
TGTGCCAGCAGCCTCCCGGGACAGACCAACACTGAAGCTTTCTTT
CASSLPGQTNTEAFF
>TRBJ1-6|.|.|TRBV27
TGTGCCAGCAGTTCCGAGCAGGGGATCTATAATTCACCCCTCCACTTT
CASSSEQGIYNSPLHF
>TRBJ1-6|TRBD1|.|TRBV30
TGTGCCAGACAGGGTGGCCTCAATTCACCCCTCCACTTT
CARQGGLNSPLHF
>TRBJ2-7|TRBD2|.|TRBV9
TGTGCCAGCAGCAGGAGCGGGGGGGCCCGAGAGCAGTACTTC
CASSRSGGAREQYF
>TRBJ1-2|.|.|TRBV24-1
TGTGCCACCAGTGATCCTACAGGGTACTATGGCTACACCTTC
CATSDPTGYYGYTF
>TRBJ2-5|.|few|TRBV30
TGTGCCTGGAGTGTAGGTGGGGGGGCAGAGACCCAGTACTTC
CAWSVGGGAETQYF
>TRBJ2-5|.|.|TRBV2
TGTGCCAGCAGAAAGGACAGAAAAGAGACCCAGTACTTC
CASRKDRKETQYF
>TRBJ1-1|.|once|TRBV7-6
TGTGCCAGCAGCTTAGAATGGGGGGGGAACACTGAAGCTTTCTTT
CASSLEWGGNTEAFF
>TRBJ1-2|.|.|TRBV9
TGTGCCAGCAGCGTAGCCGGGGGACTGGGCTATGGCTACACCTTC
CASSVAGGLGYGYTF
>TRBJ1-4|.|.|TRBV6-1
TGTGCCAGCAGTGAAGCGCTTCGAGGCCAGTTTTTT
CASSEALRGQFF
>TRBJ1-2|.|.|TRBV11-2
TGTGCCAGCAGCTCGGCTTGGCGGGGGAACTATGGCTACACCTTC
CASSSAWRGNYGYTF
>TRBJ1-3|.|.|TRBV9
TGTGCCAGCAGCGTAGGAGGGACTGGAAACACCATATATTTT
CASSVGGTGNTIYF
>TRBJ1-1|.|.|TRBV7-9
TGTGCCAGCAGCCCCCGGACAGTTAACACTGAAGCTTTCTTT
CASSPRTVNTEAFF
>TRBJ1-4|TRBD1|.|TRBV5-1
TGCGCCAGCAGCCCTGGGACAGATCTTAATGAAAAACTGTTTTTT
CASSPGTDLNEKLFF
>TRBJ2-2|.|.|TRBV13
TGTGCCAGCAGCTTAGGTGCAGGGAAGGGCGGGGAGCTGTTTTTT
CASSLGAGKGGELFF
>TRBJ1-4|.|.|TRBV4-3
TGCGCCAGCAGCCAAGAAGGAGTGGGAGGGTCGGATGAAAAACTGTTTTTT
CASSQEGVGGSDEKLFF
>TRBJ2-7|.|.|TRBV29-1
TGCAGCGTTGGGCGGGGGACAGGAGTCTCCTACGAGCAGTACTTC
CSVGRGTGVSYEQYF
>TRBJ2-3|TRBD1|once|TRBV6-2/TRBV6-3
TGTGCCAGCAGTTACGGACAGGTGGGAGATACGCAGTATTTT
CASSYGQVGDTQYF
>TRBJ1-2|.|.|TRBV2
TGTGCCAGCAGATCCATCCGGCGGGACTATGGCTACACCTTC
CASRSIRRDYGYTF
>TRBJ1-4|.|.|TRBV7-2
TGTGCCAGCAGCCCGTACCGGGGGGCGTCGGGAGAAAAACTGTTTTTT
CASSPYRGASGEKLFF
>TRBJ1-5|TRBD1|.|TRBV19
TGTGCCAGTACCACGGACAGGGTACCGCCCCAGCATTTT
CASTTDRVPPQHF
>TRBJ1-6|TRBD1|.|TRBV6-2/TRBV6-3
TGTGCCAGCAGTTACCACCAGGGGGTTTCACCCCTCCACTTT
CASSYHQGVSPLHF
>TRBJ2-3|TRBD1|.|TRBV19
TGTGCCAGTAGTATCGGCGGGACAGGAAGTCTGGGTACGCAGTATTTT
CASSIGGTGSLGTQYF
>TRBJ1-5|TRBD1|.|TRBV2
TGTGCCAGCAGTAAGGGACAGGGGTATCAGCCCCAGCATTTT
CASSKGQGYQPQHF